This T cell receptor beta chain comes out of a study of T cells after yellow fever vaccination. Germline assignment: CDR1 SGHTA and CDR2 FQGNSA. The CDR3 sequence is 14 residues long. V lost 4 bases and J lost 3, with 10 bases in between. TCRdb re-called the 5' RACE reads through MiXCR, storing one row per CDR3 protein. The sample lists under 300,000 distinct CDR3 sequences; about 7% were seen once. The source material was CD4+ T cells sorted from PBMCs, sampled 15 days after the yellow fever booster vaccination. The receptor's source is a man aged 30 to 45 who received the YFV17D yellow fever vaccine. The gene calls are TRBV7-2 and TRBJ2-4; D is ambiguous. CDR3 DNA sequence: TGTGCCAGCAGCTCCCCCCTCGGCAAAAACATTCAGTACTTC. Translating gives CASSSPLGKNIQYF.